The 31 T cell receptor beta chains below come from one sample, sequenced in a study of blood T cell repertoires in COVID-19. Assay: immunoSEQ multiplex PCR; the TCRdb copy retains only in-frame clones and omits some. The table records 200,000 to 300,000 clones, about 85% of them present only once. What was sequenced was peripheral blood. These TCRs come from a man in his late teens or twenties with active or convalescent COVID-19.

V and J are TRBV11-2 and TRBJ2-1, with 10 bases lining up with TRBD2. The CDR3 is 17 residues long. Germline CDR1 and CDR2: SGHAT and FQNNGV. The trim removed 1 base at V and 10 bases at J, leaving 13 bases unmatched. The CDR3 loop is CASSLARGTSAVGEQFF. As DNA, the CDR3 is TGTGCCAGCAGCTTAGCCCGGGGGACTAGCGCGGTTGGAGAGCAGTTCTTC.

V and J are TRBV6-2 or TRBV6-3 and TRBJ2-3; 12 bases line up with TRBD2. The CDR3 length is 15 residues. Germline V gives CDR1 MNHEY, CDR2 SVGEGT. V gave up 5 bases and J gave up 5 bases; unmatched junction bases: 5. CDR3 sequence reads: CASSLAGGPVDTQYF. CDR3 DNA sequence: TGTGCCAGCAGTCTAGCGGGAGGGCCGGTAGATACGCAGTATTTT.

V gene TRBV6-5 combines with J gene TRBJ2-1, with 8 bases lining up with TRBD2. The germline CDR1 and CDR2 sequences are MNHEY and SVGAGI. After removal of 5 bases from V and 10 bases from J, the junction contained 7 bases not matched to a gene. This CDR3 region has 13 residues. Here the CDR3 reads CASSTAGGAEQFF. The CDR3, as DNA: TGTGCCAGCAGTACCGCGGGGGGCGCAGAGCAGTTCTTC.

The sample holds a few counts of this clone. The CDR3 nucleotides read TGTGCCAGCAGTTTTTCTTCCGGATCCCGGGAGGGCTACACCTTC. Residues: CASSFSSGSREGYTF. V usage is TRBV27 and J usage is TRBJ1-2; D gene uncertain. Germline CDR1 is MNHEY and CDR2 is SMNVEV (reference sequence). CDR3 size: 15 residues. The V end lost 3 bases, the J end lost 8 bases, and 19 bases lay between the germline ends.

The chain has TRBV4-3 and TRBJ2-2; 7 nucleotides match TRBD2. J was trimmed by 6 bases and V by 0 bases; bases with no gene match: 19. Germline-derived CDR1 and CDR2 are LGHNA and YSLEER. CDR3 length: 20 residues. This chain's CDR3 is CASSQEPAGDYGRRAGELFF. In nucleotides, the CDR3 is TGCGCCAGCAGCCAAGAGCCCGCGGGAGACTACGGGAGGCGTGCCGGGGAGCTGTTTTTT.

Here the CDR3 reads CASSRGRNNQPQHF. In DNA, the CDR3 is TGTGCCAGCTCACGGGGGAGGAACAATCAGCCCCAGCATTTT. The chain recombines TRBV18 with TRBJ1-5, with D possibly being TRBD1 (5 bases). V gave up 4 bases and J gave up 3 bases, with 10 bases separating them. CDR3 length: 14 residues. Per germline, CDR1 KGHSH and CDR2 LQKENI.

The chain joins TRBV6-2 or TRBV6-3 to TRBJ2-3; a weak D match, TRBD2 (6 bases). V lost 5 bases and J 0 bases, leaving 18 bases between the germline ends. The V gene's germline CDR1 is MNHEY and CDR2 SVGEGT. The CDR3 has 17 residues. Here the CDR3 reads CASSPRGSGPSTDTQYF. The CDR3 DNA reads as TGTGCCAGCAGTCCACGTGGTAGCGGCCCCAGCACAGATACGCAGTATTTT.

This rearrangement joins TRBV7-9 to TRBJ1-1; 8 nucleotides match TRBD1. V shed 4 bases, J shed 0 bases, and the junction held 7 bases outside the gene matches. CDR3 size: 16 residues. The germline CDR1 and CDR2 sequences are SEHNR and FQNEAQ (reference sequence). Written as DNA, the CDR3 is TGTGCCAGCAGCTCTGAGGACAGGGACATGAACACTGAAGCTTTCTTT. Translation gives CASSSEDRDMNTEAFF. The full variable domain, rest sourced from reference TRBV7-9 and TRBJ1-1, is DTGVSQNPRHKITKRGQNVTFRCDPISEHNRLYWYRQTLGQGPEFLTYFQNEAQLEKSRLLSDRFSAERPKGSFSTLEIQRTEQGDSAMYLCASSSEDRDMNTEAFFGQGTRLTVV.

The rearrangement joins TRBV19 to TRBJ2-2; D gene ambiguous. Trimming pared 6 bases from V and 6 bases from J, leaving 5 bases between. This CDR3 region has 11 residues. The germline V gene encodes CDR1 LNHDA and CDR2 SQIVND (reference sequence). CDR3 sequence reads: CASRSAGELFF. The CDR3 coding sequence is TGTGCCAGTAGATCGGCCGGGGAGCTGTTTTTT.

The gene calls are TRBV18 and TRBJ1-5, with D possibly matching TRBD1 (5 bases). CDR3 size: 15 residues. V was clipped by 6 bases and J by 2 bases, with 14 bases between them. Germline CDR1 KGHSH, CDR2 LQKENI. DNA for the CDR3: TGTGCCAGCTCTTCCGGCACGGGGGGCAATCAGCCCCAGCATTTT. Amino acid sequence: CASSSGTGGNQPQHF.

The V call is TRBV5-1, the J call TRBJ2-1, with TRBD1 matching over 8 bases. The CDR3 contains 16 residues. The V gene's germline CDR1 is SGHRS and CDR2 YFSETQ. The ends lost 0 bases at V and 3 bases at J; junction bases unmatched: 5. The DNA for the CDR3 is TGCGCCAGCAGCTTGGGGGGACAGGTTGGCTACAATGAGCAGTTCTTC. It encodes CASSLGGQVGYNEQFF.

The chain has TRBV27 and TRBJ2-7, with D possibly being TRBD2 (5 bases). CDR1 and CDR2 (germline): MNHEY, SMNVEV (reference sequence). The V and J ends lost 5 bases and 2 bases respectively, with 10 bases between them. The CDR3 loop spans 13 amino acids. CDR3 loop: CASSTRQAYEQYF. CDR3 coding DNA: TGTGCCAGCAGTACTAGACAAGCCTACGAGCAGTACTTC.

With respect to this clone: Other nucleotide sequences in the sample specify the same CDR3. The rearrangement links TRBV6-5 to TRBJ1-2; perhaps TRBD1 as D (6 bases). The CDR3 runs to 13 residues. CDR1 MNHEY and CDR2 SVGAGI come from the germline V gene. The V gene lost 6 bases and the J gene lost 2 bases, with 10 bases spanning the gap. As DNA, the CDR3 is TGTGCCAGCAGCCCCACAGGGAACTATGGCTACACCTTC. Translating it yields CASSPTGNYGYTF.

This chain joins TRBV6-2 or TRBV6-3 and TRBJ2-2, with 10 bases matching TRBD2. The V gene's germline CDR1 is MNHEY and CDR2 SVGEGT. This CDR3 is built from 19 residues. Unmatched junction bases numbered 17, after V lost 5 bases and J lost 5 bases. In DNA, the CDR3 is TGTGCCAGCAGTACCACGATACCTAGCGGGAGCCCGGGGACCGGGGAGCTGTTTTTT. It is translated as CASSTTIPSGSPGTGELFF.

The chain carries TRBV7-3 and TRBJ2-1, with TRBD2 identical over 9 bases. The CDR3 runs to 15 residues. V was clipped by 2 bases and J by 5 bases; unmatched bases: 4. The germline V gene encodes CDR1 SGHTA and CDR2 FQGTGA. CDR3 amino acids: CASSLLAGAHNEQFF. The CDR3 DNA reads TGTGCCAGCAGCTTATTAGCGGGAGCCCACAATGAGCAGTTCTTC.

This clone was observed a single time. V gene TRBV7-2 combines with J gene TRBJ1-5; D is unresolved. Per the germline V gene, CDR1 is SGHTA and CDR2 is FQGNSA. V was pared by 4 bases and J by 7 bases, with 11 bases between. The CDR3 contains 13 residues. CDR3 amino acids: CASSSRSGQPQHF. CDR3 nucleotide sequence: TGTGCCAGCAGCTCCCGCAGCGGACAGCCCCAGCATTTT.

The chain uses TRBV7-8 and TRBJ2-1; D may match TRBD1 or TRBD2 (9 bases each). The CDR3 has 20 amino acids. Germline V gives CDR1 SGHVS, CDR2 FQNEAQ. Trimming took off 5 bases at V and 9 bases at J, with 35 bases between the two ends. CDR3 region: CASSITYRGRFEAGGPEQFF. CDR3 DNA: TGTGCCAGCAGCATTACGTACAGGGGGCGCTTTGAGGCGGGAGGGCCTGAGCAGTTCTTC.

This clone was seen a few times. J is TRBJ1-2 and V is TRBV7-2; D unresolved. V lost 1 base, J lost 2 bases, and 8 bases lay in between. Germline V gene sequence: CDR1 SGHTA, CDR2 FQGNSA. The CDR3 is 14 residues long. The CDR3, as DNA: TGTGCCAGCAGCTTAGTACCGGGAAACTATGGCTACACCTTC. Residues: CASSLVPGNYGYTF.

The chain joins TRBV19 to TRBJ2-1, with 14 bases aligning to TRBD2. The V gene's germline CDR1 is LNHDA and CDR2 SQIVND (reference sequence). Trimming took 8 bases from V and 9 from J; bases not matched to a gene: 9. The CDR3 has 15 residues. CDR3 sequence: CASARGLAGEGEQFF. The CDR3 DNA is TGTGCCAGTGCCCGGGGACTAGCGGGGGAGGGTGAGCAGTTCTTC.

This sequence joins TRBV7-2 and TRBJ2-7; maybe TRBD1 (5 bases). CDR1 SGHTA and CDR2 FQGNSA come from the germline V gene. This CDR3 is 14 amino acids long. Trimming removed 6 bases at V and 3 bases at J, with 15 bases between. CDR3 in amino acids: CASSYIGVSYEQYF. As DNA, the CDR3 is TGTGCCAGCAGTTACATAGGGGTTAGCTACGAGCAGTACTTC.

The chain carries TRBV15 and TRBJ2-1; a weak D match, TRBD1 (6 bases). V was clipped by 4 bases and J by 2 bases, with 6 bases between them. The CDR3 runs to 13 residues. Germline V CDR1 and CDR2: LNHNV, YYDKDF (reference sequence). The DNA for the CDR3 is TGTGCCACCAGCAAGGGGGCCTACAATGAGCAGTTCTTC. Translated, it gives CATSKGAYNEQFF. The whole variable domain, filled in from reference TRBV15 and TRBJ2-1, reads DAMVIQNPRYQVTQFGKPVTLSCSQTLNHNVMYWYQQKSSQAPKLLFHYYDKDFNNEADTPDNFQSRRPNTSFCFLDIRSPGLGDTAMYLCATSKGAYNEQFFGPGTRLTVL.

This chain joins TRBV4-1 and TRBJ2-5; TRBD2 matches at 11 bases. V gave up 3 bases and J gave up 1 base; unmatched junction bases: 4. From germline, CDR1 is MGHRA and CDR2 YSYEKL. The length of the CDR3 is 16 residues. CDR3 sequence reads: CASSQGTSGSQETQYF. The CDR3 DNA sequence: TGCGCCAGCAGCCAGGGGACTAGCGGAAGCCAAGAGACCCAGTACTTC.

The chain has TRBV5-8 and TRBJ2-7, with 7 bases fitting TRBD2. V shed 4 bases and J 4 bases; nucleotides not matched to a gene: 8. There are 14 residues in the CDR3. CDR1 and CDR2 from the germline V gene are SGHTS and YDEGEE. Here the CDR3 reads CASSKLASEYEQYF. DNA for the CDR3: TGTGCCAGCAGCAAACTAGCGAGCGAATACGAGCAGTACTTC. Using reference TRBV5-8 and TRBJ2-7 for the parts outside the CDR3, the full variable domain is EAGVTQSPTHLIKTRGQQATLRCSPISGHTSVYWYQQALGLGLQFLLWYDEGEERNRGNFPPRFSGRQFPNYSSELNVNALELEDSALYLCASSKLASEYEQYFGPGTRLTVT.

This clone was detected once. This chain uses TRBV4-3 with TRBJ2-3; 9 bases map to TRBD1. Per germline, CDR1 LGHNA and CDR2 YSLEER. This CDR3 has 15 residues. Trimming took 5 bases from V and 1 from J; bases not matched to a gene: 4. CDR3 DNA: TGCGCCAGCAGCACTAGGACAGGGGGCACAGATACGCAGTATTTT. Protein sequence: CASSTRTGGTDTQYF.

CDR3 amino acids: CASSQEQGYEQFF. Written as DNA, the CDR3 is TGCGCCAGCAGCCAAGAGCAGGGCTATGAGCAGTTCTTC. The V call is TRBV4-3, the J call TRBJ2-1, with D perhaps TRBD1 (5 bases). The CDR3 extends over 13 amino acids. Germline values: CDR1 LGHNA, CDR2 YSLEER. V was cut by 0 bases and J by 8 bases, with 8 bases left in between.

The V and J genes are TRBV29-1 and TRBJ2-1; 8 positions match TRBD1. V lost 4 bases, J lost 8 bases, and 7 bases stayed unmatched. Germline values: CDR1 SQVTM, CDR2 ANQGSEA. This CDR3 contains 13 residues. The CDR3 sequence is CSVAGGYGYEQFF. CDR3 in DNA: TGCAGCGTTGCAGGGGGCTATGGTTATGAGCAGTTCTTC.

The chain uses TRBV3-1 (or the pseudogene TRBV3-2) and TRBJ1-2; no firm D call. Between the trimmed V and J ends, which lost 0 bases and 8 bases, there was a span of 34 bases. This CDR3 region has 21 residues. The germline V gene has CDR1 LGHDT and CDR2 YNNKEL (reference sequence). CDR3 in amino acids: CASSQEKFEGTGCRNGSGYTF. Here the CDR3 DNA reads TGTGCCAGCAGCCAAGAGAAGTTTGAGGGAACCGGTTGTAGAAACGGGTCGGGCTACACCTTC.

This clone occurred once. V usage is TRBV7-2 and J usage is TRBJ2-1; the match to TRBD2 covers 8 bases. After removal of 9 bases from V and 6 bases from J, the junction contained 10 bases not matched to a gene. The CDR3 length is 14 residues. Germline V gene lookup returns CDR1 SGHTA and CDR2 FQGNSA. The CDR3 protein is CASRREGGVNEQFF. CDR3 in DNA: TGTGCCAGTAGACGGGAGGGAGGGGTCAATGAGCAGTTCTTC.

V is TRBV19 and J is TRBJ1-1; 7 nucleotides agree with TRBD1. V trimming: 1 base; J trimming: 6 bases; junction bases outside the gene matches: 8. The CDR3 extends over 15 amino acids. Germline V gene sequence: CDR1 LNHDA, CDR2 SQIVND (reference sequence). The CDR3: CASSIGGRTGPEAFF. Here the CDR3 DNA reads TGTGCCAGTAGTATAGGTGGAAGGACAGGCCCTGAAGCTTTCTTT.

This chain joins TRBV29-1 and TRBJ2-1, with unresolved D. Trimming removed 3 bases at V and 8 bases at J, with 11 bases between. CDR3 size: 12 residues. Germline V gene data show CDR1 as SQVTM and CDR2 as ANQGSEA. Here the CDR3 reads CSVDDQADEQFF. DNA of the CDR3: TGCAGCGTTGACGATCAGGCCGATGAGCAGTTCTTC.

J is TRBJ1-2 and V is TRBV7-2; 9 bases align to TRBD1. V dropped 5 bases and J dropped 11; count of bases not matched to a gene: 9. CDR1 SGHTA and CDR2 FQGNSA come from the germline V gene. The CDR3 sequence is 13 residues long. The CDR3, as DNA: TGTGCCAGCAGCGCTGTCGTCGGGACAGGGTACACCTTC. It is translated as CASSAVVGTGYTF. The full variable domain, with the rest looked up from reference TRBV7-2 and TRBJ1-2, is GAGVSQSPSNKVTEKGKDVELRCDPISGHTALYWYRQSLGQGLEFLIYFQGNSAPDKSGLPSDRFSAERTGGSVSTLTIQRTQQEDSAVYLCASSAVVGTGYTFGSGTRLTVV.